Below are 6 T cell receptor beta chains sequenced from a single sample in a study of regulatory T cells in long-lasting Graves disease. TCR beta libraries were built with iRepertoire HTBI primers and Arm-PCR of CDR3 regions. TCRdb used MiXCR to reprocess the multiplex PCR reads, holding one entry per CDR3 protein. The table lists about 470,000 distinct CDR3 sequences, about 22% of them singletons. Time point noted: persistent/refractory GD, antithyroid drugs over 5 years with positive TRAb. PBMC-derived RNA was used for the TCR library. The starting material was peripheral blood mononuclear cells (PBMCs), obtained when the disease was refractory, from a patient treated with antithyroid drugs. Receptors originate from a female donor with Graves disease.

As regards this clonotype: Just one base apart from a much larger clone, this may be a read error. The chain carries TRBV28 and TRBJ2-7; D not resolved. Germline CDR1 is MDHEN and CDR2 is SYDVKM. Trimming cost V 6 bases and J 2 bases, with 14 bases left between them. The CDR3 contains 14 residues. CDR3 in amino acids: CASSNPTFTYEQYF. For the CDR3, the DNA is TGTGCCAGCAGCAACCCCACTTTCACCTACGAGCAGTACTTC.

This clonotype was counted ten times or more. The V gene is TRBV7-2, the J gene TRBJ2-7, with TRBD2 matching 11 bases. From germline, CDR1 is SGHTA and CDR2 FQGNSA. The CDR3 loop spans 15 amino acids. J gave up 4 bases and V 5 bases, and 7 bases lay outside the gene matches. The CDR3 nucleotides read TGTGCCAGCAGCACTGCTAGCGGGAGGCAATACGAGCAGTACTTC. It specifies CASSTASGRQYEQYF.

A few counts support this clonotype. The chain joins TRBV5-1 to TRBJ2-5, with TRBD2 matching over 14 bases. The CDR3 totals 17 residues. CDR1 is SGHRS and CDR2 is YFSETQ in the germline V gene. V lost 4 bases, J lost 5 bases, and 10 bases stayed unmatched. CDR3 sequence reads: CASSLGLAGASGETQYF. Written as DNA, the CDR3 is TGCGCCAGCAGCCTGGGACTAGCGGGGGCCTCCGGGGAGACCCAGTACTTC.

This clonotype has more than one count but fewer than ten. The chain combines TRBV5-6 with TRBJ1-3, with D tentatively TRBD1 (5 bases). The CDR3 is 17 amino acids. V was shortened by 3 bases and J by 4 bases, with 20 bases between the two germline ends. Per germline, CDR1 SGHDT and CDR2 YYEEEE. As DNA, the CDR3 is TGTGCCAGCAGCTGGACCCTGAAGCAGGGAGGAGGAAACACCATATATTTT. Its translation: CASSWTLKQGGGNTIYF.

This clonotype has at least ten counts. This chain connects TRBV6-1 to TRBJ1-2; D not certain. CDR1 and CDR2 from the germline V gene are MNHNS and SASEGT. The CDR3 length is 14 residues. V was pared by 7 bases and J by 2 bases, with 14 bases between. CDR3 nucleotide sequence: TGTGCCAGCAACCCTCGGACGGAGAACTATGGCTACACCTTC. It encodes CASNPRTENYGYTF.

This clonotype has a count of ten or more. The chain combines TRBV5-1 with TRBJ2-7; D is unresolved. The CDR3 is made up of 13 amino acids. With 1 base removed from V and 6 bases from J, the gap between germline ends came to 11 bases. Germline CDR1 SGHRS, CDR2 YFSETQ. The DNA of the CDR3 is TGCGCCAGCAGCTTGACGTATGTGGCCGAGCAGTACTTC. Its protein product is CASSLTYVAEQYF. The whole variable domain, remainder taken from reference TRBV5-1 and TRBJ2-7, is KAGVTQTPRYLIKTRGQQVTLSCSPISGHRSVSWYQQTPGQGLQFLFEYFSETQRNKGNFPGRFSGRQFSNSRSEMNVSTLELGDSALYLCASSLTYVAEQYFGPGTRLTVT.